Listed below are T cell receptor beta chains from one sample, sequenced in a study of cytomegalovirus exposure and HLA in healthy donors. The repertoire was sequenced with immunoSEQ multiplex PCR; TCRdb's copy has only in-frame clones and lacks some. The profile shows about 160,000 clones, 60% to 80% of them singletons. Source material: PBMCs. These receptors were collected from a woman in her twenties or thirties in good health and CMV-seronegative. CDR3s include the opening cysteine and the closing phenylalanine or tryptophan. A D gene is named only where the DNA matches it firmly. Clone size is shown for a subset of rows, as once, few, many or a class of expanded clone.

>TRBD1|TRBV18|TRBJ1-1|16|.
CASSLGTGDLVTEAFF
TGTGCCAGCTCACTTGGGACAGGGGACCTGGTCACTGAAGCTTTCTTT
>TRBD1|TRBV7-9|TRBJ2-7|16|few
CASSLGPLGTGYEQYF
TGTGCCAGCAGCTTAGGACCCCTCGGGACAGGCTACGAGCAGTACTTC
>.|TRBV9|TRBJ2-7|15|.
CASSTRDISSYEQYF
TGTGCCAGCAGCACCCGGGACATCAGCTCCTACGAGCAGTACTTC
>.|TRBV18|TRBJ2-3|14|.
CASSPGLARDTQYF
TGTGCCAGCTCACCGGGACTCGCCCGAGATACGCAGTATTTT
>.|TRBV4-1|TRBJ1-4|15|.
CASSPLGLFNEKLFF
TGCGCCAGCAGCCCCCTGGGACTGTTCAATGAAAAACTGTTTTTT
>TRBD1|TRBV6-5|TRBJ1-2|15|.
CASSYSPGGRYGYTF
TGTGCCAGCAGTTACTCGCCAGGGGGGAGGTATGGCTACACCTTC
>.|TRBV30|TRBJ2-7|12|once
CAWSENSYEQYF
TGTGCCTGGAGTGAGAACAGTTACGAGCAGTACTTC
>.|TRBV2|TRBJ1-6|13|.
CASSVGRGSLLHF
TGTGCCAGCAGTGTGGGAAGGGGTTCACTCCTCCACTTT
>.|TRBV7-6|TRBJ2-1|12|.
CASSLALTEQFF
TGTGCCAGCAGCTTAGCGCTAACTGAGCAGTTCTTC
>.|TRBV5-4|TRBJ2-3|14|.
CASRRDSGSDTQYF
TGTGCCAGCCGCCGGGACTCTGGATCAGATACGCAGTATTTT
>.|TRBV12-5|TRBJ1-1|9|once
CARPPGTFF
TGTGCTAGACCGCCCGGGACTTTTTTT
>.|TRBV20-1|TRBJ1-1|11|.
CSAQRATEAFF
TGCAGTGCTCAAAGAGCAACTGAAGCTTTCTTT
>TRBD1|TRBV28|TRBJ1-1|14|.
CASSPGQGNTEAFF
TGTGCCAGCAGCCCTGGACAGGGGAACACTGAAGCTTTCTTT
>.|TRBV18|TRBJ2-7|12|.
CASSPSTYEQYF
TGTGCCAGCTCACCATCTACGTACGAGCAGTACTTC
>.|TRBV29-1|TRBJ1-3|14|few
CSVEGSGPGNTIYF
TGCAGCGTTGAAGGGTCAGGCCCGGGAAACACCATATATTTT
>TRBD1|TRBV6-1|TRBJ1-2|13|.
CASSEWGRGDLHF
TGTGCCAGCAGTGAATGGGGCAGGGGGGATCTACACTTC
>.|TRBV7-2|TRBJ2-3|15|once
CASSLGSRSTDTQYF
TGTGCCAGCAGCTTAGGGAGCAGAAGCACAGATACGCAGTATTTT